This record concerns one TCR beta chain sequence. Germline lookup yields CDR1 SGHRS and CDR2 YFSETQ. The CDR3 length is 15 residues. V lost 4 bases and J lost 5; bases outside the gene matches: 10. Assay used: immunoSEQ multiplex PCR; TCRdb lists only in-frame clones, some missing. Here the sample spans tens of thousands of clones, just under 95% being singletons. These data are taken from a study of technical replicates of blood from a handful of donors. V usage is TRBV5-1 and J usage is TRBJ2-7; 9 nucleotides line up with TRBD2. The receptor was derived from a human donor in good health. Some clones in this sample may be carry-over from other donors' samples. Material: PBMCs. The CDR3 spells CASSLALAGLDEQYF. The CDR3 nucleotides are TGCGCCAGCAGCCTCGCTCTAGCGGGACTTGACGAGCAGTACTTC.